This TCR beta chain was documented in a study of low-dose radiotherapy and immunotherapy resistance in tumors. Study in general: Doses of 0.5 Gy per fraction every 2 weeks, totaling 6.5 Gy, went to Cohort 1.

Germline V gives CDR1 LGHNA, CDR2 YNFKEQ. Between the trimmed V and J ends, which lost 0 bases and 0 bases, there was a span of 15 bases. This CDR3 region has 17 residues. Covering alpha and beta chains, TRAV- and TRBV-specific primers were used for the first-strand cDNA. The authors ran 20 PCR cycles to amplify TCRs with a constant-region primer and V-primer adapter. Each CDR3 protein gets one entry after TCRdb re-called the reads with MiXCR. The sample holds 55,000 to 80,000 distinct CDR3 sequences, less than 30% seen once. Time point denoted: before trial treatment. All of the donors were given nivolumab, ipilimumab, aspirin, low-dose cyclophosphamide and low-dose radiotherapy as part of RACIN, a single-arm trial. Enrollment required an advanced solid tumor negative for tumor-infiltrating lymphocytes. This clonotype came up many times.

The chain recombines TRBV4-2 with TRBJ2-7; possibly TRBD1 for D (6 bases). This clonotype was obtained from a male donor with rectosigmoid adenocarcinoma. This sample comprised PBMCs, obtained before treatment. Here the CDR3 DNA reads TGTGCCAGCAGCCAAGAGACCCAGGGACAACTCTCCTACGAGCAGTACTTC. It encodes CASSQETQGQLSYEQYF.